The subject of this entry is one T cell receptor beta chain. The antigen it binds to is not known. Qualities for individual bases were not recorded, and no much larger clone is one base off. Genomic DNA was extracted from sorted cells for sequencing of the TCRbeta CDR3 region. The immunoSEQ Assay was used to sequence the TCRbeta CDR3 regions. Drawn from immuneACCESS, this table holds only the in-frame rearrangements with V and J called that TCRdb kept. Clones are partly lost; checked studies trace under half to an unresolved V gene and leave the rest unexplained. This sample gives roughly 65,000 clones in total; around 91% of them show up just once. The top ten hold roughly a tenth of the sample. The trial excluded patients who had a history of autoimmune disease or were on systemic immunosuppression. Peripheral blood for TCR sequencing was collected from all dose cohorts at baseline, on cycle 4 day 1, and on cycle 7 day 1. Samples came from an open-label, multicenter, first-in-human phase I dose-escalation trial of ivuxolimab. Adults with locally advanced or metastatic head and neck squamous cell, hepatocellular, melanoma or renal cell carcinoma were enrolled in the trial. Before TCR sequencing, CD4+ T cells and CD8+ T cells from peripheral blood were sorted into separate populations.

The sample comes from a study of OX40 agonist ivuxolimab in advanced cancers. General notes on the study: Ivuxolimab was a fully human IgG2 agonistic monoclonal antibody targeting the costimulatory receptor OX40 (CD134). Intravenous ivuxolimab was administered to patients every 2 weeks at six dose levels: 0.01, 0.1, 0.3, 1.5, 3 and 10 mg/kg. Of the roughly 52 dose-escalation patients, hepatocellular carcinoma was present in about 20, melanoma in around 15, renal cell carcinoma in 9 and head and neck cancer in 9. The dose-escalation cohort was about 86% male with a mean age of roughly 62 years, ranging from about 20 to 80. Prior anti-PD-1, anti-PD-L1 or anti-CTLA-4 therapy was permitted, and roughly two fifths of dose-escalation patients had received checkpoint inhibitors. Partial responses occurred in three dose-escalation patients: two with cutaneous melanoma and one with hepatocellular carcinoma. The point of sequencing TCRbeta in the periphery was to test whether ivuxolimab changed TCR sequence diversity and drove clonal T-cell expansion. The paper covers the monotherapy dose-escalation part of the phase I ivuxolimab trial, which included N of about 51 patients.

Including the terminal cysteine and phenylalanine, the CDR3 comprises 12 residues. Only the CDR3 region is kept as DNA, spanning 36 bases read in frame from base 1. Trimming takes 3 bases from V and 4 bases from J, and the germline ends sit 3 bases apart. From a lookup of the germline V gene, CDR1 and CDR2 are SGHTA and FQGTGA. On the study overall, not on this receptor specifically: Low levels of normalized T-cell clonal expansion were also shown by some nonresponding patients. At doses from 0.1 to 3.0 mg/kg, clonal expansion was seen in both CD4+ and CD8+ blood T cells between baseline and week 6. Which antigens the clonally expanded peripheral T cells were specific for was not determined. Partial responders in the 0.1-3.0 mg/kg groups had among the lowest normalized peripheral clonal expansion, especially among CD8+ T cells. After ivuxolimab, more expanded clones were found on average in CD8+ T cells than in CD4+ T cells.

Specimen: CD4+ or CD8+ T cells sorted from blood, collected in a trial of the OX40 agonist ivuxolimab. The chain was built from TRBV7-3 and TRBJ2-2; the D segment cannot be called with confidence. The sequence was collected from an adult with an advanced solid tumor such as melanoma, head and neck, liver or kidney cancer. The CDR3 here reads CASSFGTGELFF. The base sequence is TGTGCCAGCAGCTTTGGCACCGGGGAGCTGTTTTTT.